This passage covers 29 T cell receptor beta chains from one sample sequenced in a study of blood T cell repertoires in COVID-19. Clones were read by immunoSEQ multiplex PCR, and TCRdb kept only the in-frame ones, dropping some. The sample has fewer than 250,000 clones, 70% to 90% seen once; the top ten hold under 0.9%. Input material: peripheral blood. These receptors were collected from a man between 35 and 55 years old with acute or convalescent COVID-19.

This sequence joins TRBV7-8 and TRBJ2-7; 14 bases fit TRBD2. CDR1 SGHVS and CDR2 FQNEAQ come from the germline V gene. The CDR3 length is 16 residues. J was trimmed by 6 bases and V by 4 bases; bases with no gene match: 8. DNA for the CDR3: TGTGCCAGCAGCTCCCCTGGACTAGCGGGAGGTCTCGAGCAGTACTTC. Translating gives CASSSPGLAGGLEQYF.

The CDR3 region is CASSQEKQLPYEQYF. In DNA, the CDR3 is TGTGCCAGCAGCCAAGAAAAACAGCTACCCTACGAGCAGTACTTC. The chain carries TRBV3-1 (or the pseudogene TRBV3-2) and TRBJ2-7; D not certain. CDR3 size: 15 residues. The V gene lost 0 bases and the J gene lost 2 bases, with 11 bases spanning the gap. Per the germline V gene, CDR1 is LGHDT and CDR2 is YNNKEL (reference sequence).

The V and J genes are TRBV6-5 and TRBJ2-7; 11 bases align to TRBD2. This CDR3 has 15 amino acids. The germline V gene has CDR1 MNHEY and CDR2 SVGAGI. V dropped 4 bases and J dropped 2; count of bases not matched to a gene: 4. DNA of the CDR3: TGTGCCAGCAGTTCTAGCGGGGGGTCCCCCTACGAGCAGTACTTC. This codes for CASSSSGGSPYEQYF.

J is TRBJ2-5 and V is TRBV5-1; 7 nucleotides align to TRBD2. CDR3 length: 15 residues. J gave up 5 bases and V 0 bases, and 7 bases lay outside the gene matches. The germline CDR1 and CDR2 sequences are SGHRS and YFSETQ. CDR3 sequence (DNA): TGCGCCAGCAGCTTGGGGGCGGGAGACCCCGAGACCCAGTACTTC. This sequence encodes CASSLGAGDPETQYF.

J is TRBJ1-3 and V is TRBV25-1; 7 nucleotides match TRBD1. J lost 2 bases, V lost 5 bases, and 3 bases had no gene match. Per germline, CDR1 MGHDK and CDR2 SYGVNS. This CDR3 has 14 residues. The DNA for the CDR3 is TGTGCCAGCAGTCCCGGGACAGCTGGAAACACCATATATTTT. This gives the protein CASSPGTAGNTIYF.

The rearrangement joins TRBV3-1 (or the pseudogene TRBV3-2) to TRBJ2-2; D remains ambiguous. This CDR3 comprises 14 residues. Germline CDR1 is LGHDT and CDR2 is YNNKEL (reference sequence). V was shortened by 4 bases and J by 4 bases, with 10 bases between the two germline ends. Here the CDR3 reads CASSPPLLTGELFF. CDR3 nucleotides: TGTGCCAGCAGCCCCCCGCTACTCACCGGGGAGCTGTTTTTT.

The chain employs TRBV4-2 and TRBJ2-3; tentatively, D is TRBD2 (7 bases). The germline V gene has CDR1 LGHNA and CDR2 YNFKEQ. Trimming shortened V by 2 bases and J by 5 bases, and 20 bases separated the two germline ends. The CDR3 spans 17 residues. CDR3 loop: CASSQISGGARVDTQYF. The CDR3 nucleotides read TGTGCCAGCAGCCAAATCTCTGGGGGGGCGCGGGTAGATACGCAGTATTTT.

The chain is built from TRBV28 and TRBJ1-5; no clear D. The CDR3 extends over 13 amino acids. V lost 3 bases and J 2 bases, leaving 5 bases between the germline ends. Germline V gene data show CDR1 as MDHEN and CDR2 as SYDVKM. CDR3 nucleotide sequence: TGTGCCAGCAGTTTTCAGGGCAATCAGCCCCAGCATTTT. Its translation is CASSFQGNQPQHF. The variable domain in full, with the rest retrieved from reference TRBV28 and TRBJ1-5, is DVKVTQSSRYLVKRTGEKVFLECVQDMDHENMFWYRQDPGLGLRLIYFSYDVKMKEKGDIPEGYSVSREKKERFSLILESASTNQTSMYLCASSFQGNQPQHFGDGTRLSIL.

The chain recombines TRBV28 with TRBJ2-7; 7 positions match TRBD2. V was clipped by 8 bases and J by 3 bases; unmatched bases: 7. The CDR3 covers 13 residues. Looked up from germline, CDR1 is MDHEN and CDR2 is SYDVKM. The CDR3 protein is CASLSGTNYEQYF. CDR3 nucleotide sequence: TGTGCCAGCTTGTCCGGGACTAACTACGAGCAGTACTTC.

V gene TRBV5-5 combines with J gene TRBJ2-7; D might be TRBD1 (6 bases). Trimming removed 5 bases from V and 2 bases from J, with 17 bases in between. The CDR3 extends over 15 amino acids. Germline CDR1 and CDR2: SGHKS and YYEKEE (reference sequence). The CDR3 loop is CASRRTGQGAYEQYF. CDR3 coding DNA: TGTGCCAGCAGGCGGACGGGACAAGGGGCCTACGAGCAGTACTTC.

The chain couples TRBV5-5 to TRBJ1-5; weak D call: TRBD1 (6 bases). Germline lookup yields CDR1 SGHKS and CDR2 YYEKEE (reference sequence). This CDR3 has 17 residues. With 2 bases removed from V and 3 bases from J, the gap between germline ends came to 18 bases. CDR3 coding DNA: TGTGCCAGCAGCTTTGTGACCACAGGGTGGTTCAATCAGCCCCAGCATTTT. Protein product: CASSFVTTGWFNQPQHF.

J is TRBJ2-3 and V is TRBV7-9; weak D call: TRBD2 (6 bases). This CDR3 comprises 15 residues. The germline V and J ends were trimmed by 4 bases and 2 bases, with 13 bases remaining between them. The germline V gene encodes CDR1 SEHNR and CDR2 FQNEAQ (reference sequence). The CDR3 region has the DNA TGTGCCAGCAGCTCGCGGGGAGGCTTCACAGATACGCAGTATTTT. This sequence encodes CASSSRGGFTDTQYF.

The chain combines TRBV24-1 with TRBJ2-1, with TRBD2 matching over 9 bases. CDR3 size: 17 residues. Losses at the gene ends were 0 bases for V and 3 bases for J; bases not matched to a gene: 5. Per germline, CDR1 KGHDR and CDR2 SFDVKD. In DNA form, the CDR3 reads TGTGCCACCAGTGATTTGCTCGCGGGAGGGGGCTACAATGAGCAGTTCTTC. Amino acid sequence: CATSDLLAGGGYNEQFF.

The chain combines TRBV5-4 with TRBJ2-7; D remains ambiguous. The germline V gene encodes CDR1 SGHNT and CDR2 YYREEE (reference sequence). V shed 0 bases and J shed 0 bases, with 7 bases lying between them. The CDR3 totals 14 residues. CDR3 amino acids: CASSLGAGSYEQYF. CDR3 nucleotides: TGTGCCAGCAGCTTGGGGGCAGGCTCCTACGAGCAGTACTTC.

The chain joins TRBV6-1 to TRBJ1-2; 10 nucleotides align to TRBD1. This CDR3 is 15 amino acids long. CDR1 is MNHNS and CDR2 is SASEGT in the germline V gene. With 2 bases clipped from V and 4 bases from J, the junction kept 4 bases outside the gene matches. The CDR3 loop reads CASSEPGQGIYGYTF. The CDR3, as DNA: TGTGCCAGCAGTGAACCGGGACAGGGGATCTATGGCTACACCTTC.

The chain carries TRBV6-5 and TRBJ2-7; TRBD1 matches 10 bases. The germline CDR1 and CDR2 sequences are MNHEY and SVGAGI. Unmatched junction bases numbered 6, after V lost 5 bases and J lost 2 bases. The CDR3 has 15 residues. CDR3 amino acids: CASSPTGQGTYEQYF. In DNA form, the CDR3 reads TGTGCCAGCAGTCCGACGGGACAGGGGACCTACGAGCAGTACTTC.

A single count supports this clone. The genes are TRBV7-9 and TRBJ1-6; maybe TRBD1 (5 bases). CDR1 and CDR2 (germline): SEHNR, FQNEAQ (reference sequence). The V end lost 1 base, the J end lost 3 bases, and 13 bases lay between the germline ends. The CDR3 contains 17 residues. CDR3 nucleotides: TGTGCCAGCAGCTTAGAGGCAGGGTCGGGCTATAATTCACCCCTCCACTTT. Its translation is CASSLEAGSGYNSPLHF.

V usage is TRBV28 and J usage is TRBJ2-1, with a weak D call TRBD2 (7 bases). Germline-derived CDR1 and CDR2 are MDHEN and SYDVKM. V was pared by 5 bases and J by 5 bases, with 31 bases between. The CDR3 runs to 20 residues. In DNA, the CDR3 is TGTGCCAGCAGTACCCCCGGGCAAGGGGGGGTGGGGGGCTTCAACAATGAGCAGTTCTTC. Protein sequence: CASSTPGQGGVGGFNNEQFF.

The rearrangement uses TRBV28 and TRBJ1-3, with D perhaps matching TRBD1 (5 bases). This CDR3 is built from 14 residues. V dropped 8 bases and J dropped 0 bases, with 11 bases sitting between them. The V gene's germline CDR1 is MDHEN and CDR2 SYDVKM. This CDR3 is CASLDSLSGNTIYF. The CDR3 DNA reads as TGTGCCAGCCTCGACAGCCTCTCTGGAAACACCATATATTTT.

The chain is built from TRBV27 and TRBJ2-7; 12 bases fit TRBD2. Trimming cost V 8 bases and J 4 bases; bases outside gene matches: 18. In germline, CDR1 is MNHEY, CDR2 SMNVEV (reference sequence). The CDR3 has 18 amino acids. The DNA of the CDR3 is TGTGCCAGCGGGTACTTCGGGACTAGCGGGTACGGAGTGTACGAGCAGTACTTC. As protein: CASGYFGTSGYGVYEQYF.

As DNA, the CDR3 is TGTGCCAGTAGTAAGGACAGCTACACAGATACGCAGTATTTT. It translates to CASSKDSYTDTQYF. V usage is TRBV19 and J usage is TRBJ2-3, with D maybe TRBD1 (6 bases). V gave up 4 bases and J gave up 2 bases, with 10 bases separating them. The CDR3 has 14 residues. Germline V gene lookup returns CDR1 LNHDA and CDR2 SQIVND (reference sequence).

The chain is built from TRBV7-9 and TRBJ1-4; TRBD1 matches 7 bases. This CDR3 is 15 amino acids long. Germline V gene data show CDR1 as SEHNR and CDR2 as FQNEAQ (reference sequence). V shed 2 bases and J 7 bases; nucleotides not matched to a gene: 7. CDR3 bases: TGTGCCAGCAGCTTAAGTCGGACAGGTGGTGAAAAACTGTTTTTT. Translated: CASSLSRTGGEKLFF. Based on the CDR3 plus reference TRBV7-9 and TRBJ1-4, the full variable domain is DTGVSQNPRHKITKRGQNVTFRCDPISEHNRLYWYRQTLGQGPEFLTYFQNEAQLEKSRLLSDRFSAERPKGSFSTLEIQRTEQGDSAMYLCASSLSRTGGEKLFFGSGTQLSVL.

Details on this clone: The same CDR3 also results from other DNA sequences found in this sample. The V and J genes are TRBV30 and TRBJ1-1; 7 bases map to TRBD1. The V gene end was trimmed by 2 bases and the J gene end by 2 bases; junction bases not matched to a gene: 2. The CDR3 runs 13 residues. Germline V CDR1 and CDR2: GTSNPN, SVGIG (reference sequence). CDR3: CAWSRQGNTEAFF. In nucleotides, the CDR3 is TGTGCCTGGAGTCGACAGGGCAACACTGAAGCTTTCTTT. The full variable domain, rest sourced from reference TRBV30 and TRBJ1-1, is SQTIHQWPATLVQPVGSPLSLECTVEGTSNPNLYWYRQAAGRGLQLLFYSVGIGQISSEVPQNLSASRPQDRQFILSSKKLLLSDSGFYLCAWSRQGNTEAFFGQGTRLTVV.

The CDR3 loop reads CASSSPLRGGSYNEQFF. As DNA, the CDR3 is TGTGCCAGCAGCTCTCCCCTTCGCGGGGGGTCCTACAATGAGCAGTTCTTC. This sequence joins TRBV7-9 and TRBJ2-1; TRBD2 matches at 8 bases. With 4 bases clipped from V and 1 base from J, the junction kept 9 bases outside the gene matches. The CDR3 runs to 17 residues. Germline V gene data show CDR1 as SEHNR and CDR2 as FQNEAQ (reference sequence).

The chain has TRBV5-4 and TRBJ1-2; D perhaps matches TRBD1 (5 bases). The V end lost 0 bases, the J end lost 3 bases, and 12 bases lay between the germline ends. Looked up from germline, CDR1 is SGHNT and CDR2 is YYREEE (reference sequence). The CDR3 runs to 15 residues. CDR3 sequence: CASSLERGGYYGYTF. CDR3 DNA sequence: TGTGCCAGCAGCTTGGAGCGGGGGGGGTACTATGGCTACACCTTC.

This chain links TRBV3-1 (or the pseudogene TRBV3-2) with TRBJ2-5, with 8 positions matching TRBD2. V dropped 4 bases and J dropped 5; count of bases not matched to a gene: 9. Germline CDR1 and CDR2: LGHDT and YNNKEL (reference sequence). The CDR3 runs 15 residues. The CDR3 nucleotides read TGTGCCAGCAGCCCCGTAGCGGGGCCTTGGGAGACCCAGTACTTC. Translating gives CASSPVAGPWETQYF.

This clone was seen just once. The CDR3 nucleotides read TGCGCCAGCCGGGGGGGAACCACCGGGGAGCTGTTTTTT. Its protein product is CASRGGTTGELFF. The chain couples TRBV10-1 to TRBJ2-2; 8 bases agree with TRBD2. This CDR3 spans 13 amino acids. CDR1 WNHNN and CDR2 SYGVQD come from the germline V gene (reference sequence). J gave up 4 bases and V 8 bases, and 3 bases lay outside the gene matches.

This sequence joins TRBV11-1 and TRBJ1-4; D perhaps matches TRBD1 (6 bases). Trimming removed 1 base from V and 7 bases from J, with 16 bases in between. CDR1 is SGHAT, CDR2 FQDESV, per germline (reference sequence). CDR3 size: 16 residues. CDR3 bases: TGTGCCAGCAGCTTAGAGGGTGCGGGGGGGGCTGAAAAACTGTTTTTT. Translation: CASSLEGAGGAEKLFF.

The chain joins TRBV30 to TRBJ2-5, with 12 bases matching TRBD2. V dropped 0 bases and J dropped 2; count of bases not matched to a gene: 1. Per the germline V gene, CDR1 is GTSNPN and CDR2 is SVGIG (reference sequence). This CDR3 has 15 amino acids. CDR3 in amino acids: CAWSVTSGSQETQYF. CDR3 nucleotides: TGTGCCTGGAGTGTGACTAGCGGGAGTCAAGAGACCCAGTACTTC.